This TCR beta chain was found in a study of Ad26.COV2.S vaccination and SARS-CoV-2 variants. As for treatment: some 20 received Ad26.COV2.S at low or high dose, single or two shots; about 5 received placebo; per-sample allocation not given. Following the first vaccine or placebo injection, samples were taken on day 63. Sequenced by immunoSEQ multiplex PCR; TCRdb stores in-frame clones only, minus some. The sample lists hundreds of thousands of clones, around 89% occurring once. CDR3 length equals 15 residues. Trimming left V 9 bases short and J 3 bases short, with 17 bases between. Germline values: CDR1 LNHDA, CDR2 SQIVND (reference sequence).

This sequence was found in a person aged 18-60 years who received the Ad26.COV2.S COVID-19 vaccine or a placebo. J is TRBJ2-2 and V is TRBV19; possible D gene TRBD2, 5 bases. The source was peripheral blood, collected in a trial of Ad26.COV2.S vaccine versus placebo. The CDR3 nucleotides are TGTGCCAGCCGGAGGTACTATCGGGACACCGGGGAGCTGTTTTTT. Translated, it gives CASRRYYRDTGELFF.